These T cell receptor beta chains were read from a single sample in a study of T-cell memory formation after mild COVID-19. TCRdb called the 5' RACE reads again in MiXCR, with one record for every CDR3 protein. This sample has approximately 250,000 distinct CDR3 sequences, with 15% to 20% found just once. The source material was PBMCs or a T cell subset sorted from them (not recorded which). The receptors stem from a man aged 18 to 30 who had mild COVID-19 (a few samples of this study predate the infection). Cell type and time point are not known. Each CDR3 is given with its conserved first and last residue. The size entry is marked missing in some rows and otherwise reads once, few, many or a size class.

V gene,clone size,CDR3 protein
TRBV7-7,.,CASSVGQGGYEQYF
TRBV5-1,.,CASSLEPFVEAFF
TRBV30,few,CAWSTPESGAYNEQFF
TRBV6-4,many,CASSEGEGAGHAEAFF
TRBV20-1,few,CSARDDGLGQGPLYEQYF
TRBV12-3/TRBV12-4,few,CASTQLGQGTLGTGELFF
TRBV7-2,few,CASSLMAELNQPQHF
TRBV20-1,.,CSALRGGNVNTEAFF
TRBV30,.,CAWEFGSYGYTF
TRBV29-1,few,CSGPYLGVQYF
TRBV4-1,few,CASSQVGGIDGYTF
TRBV30,.,CAWSVPAAMSTDTQYF
TRBV5-8,few,CASSPGLAGAEETQYF
TRBV6-5,few,CASSWTGANSPLHF
TRBV2,.,CASSDPGQGAEKLFF
TRBV7-2,few,CASSLSVRAGTEAFF
TRBV6-5,few,CASSYSSGGAESYNEQFF
TRBV2,.,CASHPRAQETQYF
TRBV11-2,.,CASSLGRAYGYTF
TRBV7-9,few,CASSYRTVNTGELFF
TRBV12-3/TRBV12-4,.,CASSPSRAQYF
TRBV4-2,.,CASSQVAAQETQYF
TRBV6-2/TRBV6-3,.,CASSYRANEKLFF
TRBV2,few,CASSDRVGTEAFF
TRBV6-1,.,CAIRAGTGVFNQPQHF
TRBV4-2,few,CASSQEGGGFLETQYF
TRBV6-2/TRBV6-3,.,CASIGDRPTAANYGYTF
TRBV29-1,few,CSVGGRANYGYTF
TRBV6-2/TRBV6-3,few,CASSSAAEFEAFF
TRBV4-3,.,CASSQEASGGAGSYNEQFF
TRBV7-9,.,CASSLWTSGGIYNEQFF
TRBV7-2,many,CASSLVGPFSFF
TRBV12-3/TRBV12-4,.,CASSRQGAEKLFF
TRBV5-6,.,CASRLLVGGGYTF
TRBV7-9,once,CASSSSARGIGTEAFF
TRBV29-1,.,CSGSEGQAYGYTF
TRBV5-1,.,CASSAGTGSGNTIYF
TRBV29-1,.,CSVEESRVTEAFF
TRBV18,.,CASSPPSGAGEQFF
TRBV6-2/TRBV6-3,.,CASSPRAGVPHNYGYTF
TRBV7-9,few,CASSLEDSLIRDF
TRBV5-4,many,CASSLSPGSPLNTDTQYF
TRBV5-1,.,CASSLKPGSTDTQYF
TRBV2,many,CASRASGGSQFF
TRBV6-1,.,CASTRDREEETQYF
TRBV11-2,few,CASSFGLAETQYF
TRBV3-1,.,CASTQQGARGYTF
TRBV6-2/TRBV6-3,.,CASSRTPPWADTQYF
TRBV3-1,many,CASSQDWSSPLHF
TRBV5-4,few,CASSLVPTPPNYGYTF
TRBV5-1,.,CASSLGHASTDTQYF
TRBV9,few,CASSRGTYGYTF
TRBV20-1,.,CSAPLPGLAANEQFF